This is a list of T cell receptor beta chains from one sample in a study of control samples from healthy donors and cancer patients. The repertoire was sequenced with immunoSEQ multiplex PCR; TCRdb's copy has only in-frame clones and lacks some. The sample shows 150,000 or so clones, approximately 93% of them seen only once. The sample consisted of blood. The receptors stem from a middle-aged woman in good health. Both conserved end residues are trimmed from each CDR3. D genes are given only for firm matches. Size tells how often a clone was seen (once, few, many) or the class of an expanded clone, and some rows leave it out.

v_call d_call clone_size cdr3_aa
TRBV3-1/TRBV3-2 - - ASRTLRTEAF
TRBV19 - - ASSDTVGGTNVLT
TRBV28 - - ASTGTGNTIY
TRBV10-2 - - ASSDMGGTEAF
TRBV11-2 TRBD1 - ASSLDRGLIDYT
TRBV27 - - ASSLSSPGEQY
TRBV18 TRBD2 - ASSPLLAVKPDTQY
TRBV5-1 TRBD1 - ASSLGGQGFGYT
TRBV5-4 - - ASRAGANEKLF
TRBV3-1/TRBV3-2 - - ASHGAQGELF
TRBV7-2 - - ASSLAPRGDEQY
TRBV18 - - ASSPSAAGKTDTQY
TRBV19 - - ASNRVSNQPQH
TRBV15 - - ATSRDFREKLF
TRBV27 - - ASSLFGANEQY
TRBV20-1 - - SSSSGNTIY
TRBV18 TRBD1 - ASSLQGATEAF
TRBV3-1/TRBV3-2 TRBD1 - ASSHTGGGQPQH
TRBV11-2 - - ASSSLTGGGSPLH
TRBV10-3 - - AISEGGAEAF
TRBV27 - - ASGGNQPQH
TRBV10-1 TRBD2 - ASSGASGDNEQF
TRBV9 - - ASSVAQRGHTDTQY
TRBV27 TRBD1 - ASQSGTEYNSPLH
TRBV6-2/TRBV6-3 - - ASSPFGGGRGTDTQY
TRBV7-2 - - ASSLTPRQYEQY
TRBV27 - - ASSLISAGNTGELF
TRBV6-5 TRBD1 - ASSRNDRGGYT
TRBV11-2 TRBD1 - ASSIRTGPSTYGYT
TRBV2 - - ASSVGASGAETQY
TRBV2 TRBD2 few ASSGLAGYNEQF
TRBV5-6 - - ASSLAVFQETQY
TRBV6-2/TRBV6-3 - few ASSLPGLNTGELF
TRBV3-1/TRBV3-2 - - ASSQTGVNTEAF
TRBV30 - once AWSVQGYYGYT
TRBV5-1 TRBD1 - ASSLGGTGNQPQH
TRBV6-2/TRBV6-3 TRBD1 - ASSPGTGQSPLH
TRBV18 TRBD1 - ASSPTGGNNNYGYT
TRBV7-3 - - ASSLMGSRLKNTEAF
TRBV4-3 - - ASSQGAFSTTGEQY
TRBV4-3 - - ASSQDHGSDTQY
TRBV6-6 - - ASSQTVRDNQPQH
TRBV11-2 TRBD1 - ASKGTGTGNEPQH
TRBV7-2 TRBD1 - ASSVRQGYTGELF
TRBV6-5 - - ASRRADTQY
TRBV6-1 - - ASSEGLSSNQPQH
TRBV3-1/TRBV3-2 - - ASSEYGGRIGNEQF
TRBV4-3 - - ASSRGTPGTEAF
TRBV25-1 - - ASSGGLSSYNEQF
TRBV18 - - ASSPPNRDKNTEAF
TRBV27 - - ASSFLPGVKGPYEQY
TRBV7-2 - - ASSPSVQQYGYT
TRBV7-9 - - ASSLTDEQF
TRBV5-4 - - ASSLDVIREKLF
TRBV9 - - ASSGGNSNQPQH
TRBV4-3 - medium-sized ASSQDWVSGNTIY
TRBV7-8 TRBD1 - ASSVGTGGTYEQY
TRBV2 TRBD2 - ASRLAGRPHNEQF
TRBV27 TRBD1 - ASSLRTGLNLPYEQY
TRBV19 - - ASLGGVSVYTEAF